The entry below gives a single TCR beta chain sequence along with its context. The DNA ends 3 residues before the CDR3 does, and the rest of the CDR3 is filled in from the germline J gene. The V end lost 0 bases, the J end lost 0 bases, and 12 bases lay between the germline ends. This CDR3 is built from 16 residues. CDR1 is DFQATT, CDR2 SNEGSKA, per germline (reference sequence). This record belongs to a study of T cells in women clearing cervical HPV infection. Profiled with immunoSEQ multiplex PCR; TCRdb holds only in-frame clones, not every one. The sample has over 25,000 clones. The chain links TRBV20-1 to TRBJ1-5, with unresolved D. Sequencing was performed on blood buffy coat. The sequence was obtained from a woman between 18 and 70 years old with a cervical HPV16 infection that either progressed to CIN3+ or cleared (not recorded which). This CDR3 is CSARDRFEISNQPQHF. The part of the CDR3 DNA that was read is TGCAGTGCTAGAGACCGGTTTGAGATTAGCAATCAGCCC.